This passage covers 2 T cell receptor beta chains from one sample sequenced in a study of cytomegalovirus exposure and HLA in healthy donors. In the PCR, 60 Vbeta and 13 Jbeta primers were used. The method was immunoSEQ multiplex PCR; TCRdb's version includes in-frame clones alone and lacks a portion of them. This sample yields 100,000 to 150,000 clones, of which less than 90% are seen a single time; less than 2% belongs to the top ten. Source material: PBMCs. All receptors derive from a man between 35 and 55 years old in good health and CMV-seronegative.

The chain combines TRBV28 with TRBJ2-6; TRBD1 might be the D (5 bases). Trimming shortened V by 3 bases and J by 0 bases, and 9 bases separated the two germline ends. Germline V CDR1 and CDR2: MDHEN, SYDVKM. The CDR3 is 16 amino acids. The CDR3 nucleotides are TGTGCCAGCAGTTTTGAAGGGGTCTCTGGGGCCAACGTCCTGACTTTC. It yields the protein CASSFEGVSGANVLTF. The complete variable domain, with remaining parts taken from reference TRBV28 and TRBJ2-6, reads DVKVTQSSRYLVKRTGEKVFLECVQDMDHENMFWYRQDPGLGLRLIYFSYDVKMKEKGDIPEGYSVSREKKERFSLILESASTNQTSMYLCASSFEGVSGANVLTFGAGSRLTVL.

This clone appeared once. The rearrangement links TRBV27 to TRBJ2-1, with TRBD2 identical over 7 bases. V gave up 7 bases and J gave up 0 bases; unmatched junction bases: 3. This CDR3 region has 14 residues. From germline, CDR1 is MNHEY and CDR2 SMNVEV (reference sequence). The CDR3 reads CASIPGGSYNEQFF. As DNA, the CDR3 is TGTGCCAGCATTCCGGGGGGCTCCTACAATGAGCAGTTCTTC.